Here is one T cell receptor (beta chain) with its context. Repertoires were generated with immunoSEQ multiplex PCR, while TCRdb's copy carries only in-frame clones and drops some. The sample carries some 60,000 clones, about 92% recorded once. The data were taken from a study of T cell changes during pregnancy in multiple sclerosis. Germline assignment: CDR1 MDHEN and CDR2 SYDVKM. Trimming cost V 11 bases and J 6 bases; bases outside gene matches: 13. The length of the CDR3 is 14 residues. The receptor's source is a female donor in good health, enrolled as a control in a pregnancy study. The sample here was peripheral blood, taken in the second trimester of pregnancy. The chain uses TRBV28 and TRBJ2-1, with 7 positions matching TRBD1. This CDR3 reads CAARSGQLFNEQFF. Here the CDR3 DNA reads TGTGCCGCGAGATCGGGACAGCTATTCAATGAGCAGTTCTTC.